A selection of T cell receptor beta chains follows, all from one sample in a study of CD8+CD57+ T cells in acquired aplastic anemia. MiXCR, applied by TCRdb to the reads, yields one record per CDR3 protein. The data contain about 200,000 distinct CDR3 sequences, 65% of them singletons. Sample: sorted CD4+, CD8+, or CD8+CD57+ T cells (not recorded which) from PBMCs. The receptors shown here come from a human donor with aplastic anemia. Each CDR3 is given with its conserved first and last residue. D genes are given only for firm matches. The listing skips clone size in some rows; elsewhere it reads once, few, many or a size class.

clone size,D gene,J gene,V gene,CDR3 DNA,CDR3 protein
NA,TRBD2,TRBJ2-5,TRBV20-1,TGCAGTGCTGGTCCCAGGGGAGCGGGGGGTCAAGAGACCCAGTACTTC,CSAGPRGAGGQETQYF
NA,NA,TRBJ2-1,TRBV7-3,TGTGCCAGCAGCTTAGATGGACTGACCTACAATGAGCAGTTCTTC,CASSLDGLTYNEQFF
NA,NA,TRBJ2-5,TRBV19,TGTGCCAGTAGGGAACGGTCTGGGACCCAGTACTTC,CASRERSGTQYF
NA,NA,TRBJ2-1,TRBV20-1,TGCAGTGCTAGAACTGGCGGCAATGAGCAGTTCTTC,CSARTGGNEQFF
few,TRBD1,TRBJ1-5,TRBV7-2,TGTGCCAGCACCAAAAGGGACAGGGACAATCAGCCCCAGCATTTT,CASTKRDRDNQPQHF
few,TRBD1,TRBJ2-7,TRBV7-9,TGTGCCAGCAGCCCCTGGACAGGGGACTCCTACGAGCAGTACTTC,CASSPWTGDSYEQYF
NA,NA,TRBJ1-2,TRBV20-1,TGCAGTGCTAGTCTTTCGGTCTATGGCTACACCTTC,CSASLSVYGYTF
NA,NA,TRBJ1-1,TRBV12-3/TRBV12-4,TGTGCCAGCAGTTTACACGGGGGGAACACTGAAGCTTTCTTT,CASSLHGGNTEAFF
NA,NA,TRBJ1-5,TRBV19,TGTGCCAGTAGTAACCTCAGTCGCGGATGGCGCAATCAGCCCCAGCATTTT,CASSNLSRGWRNQPQHF
NA,TRBD1,TRBJ1-6,TRBV20-1,TGCAGTGCTAGGTTGGACAGGGGGCGAGGTTCACCCCTCCACTTT,CSARLDRGRGSPLHF
many,NA,TRBJ1-1,TRBV4-1,TGCGCCAGCAGCCAAGAGCGCGAGGGGTCCACTGAAGCTTTCTTT,CASSQEREGSTEAFF
NA,NA,TRBJ1-5,TRBV2,TGTGCCAGCAAGGGGGGGTCAAGCAATCAGCCCCAGCATTTT,CASKGGSSNQPQHF
NA,NA,TRBJ2-5,TRBV24-1,TGTGCCACCAGTGATGCCGGGGATGGGGGGGCAGGAGAGACCCAGTACTTC,CATSDAGDGGAGETQYF
NA,NA,TRBJ1-6,TRBV20-1,TGCAGTGCAAAGCCCCCGGGGACGAATTCACCCCTCCACTTT,CSAKPPGTNSPLHF
many,NA,TRBJ2-7,TRBV20-1,TGCAGTGCTGGGAACTACGAGCAGTACTTC,CSAGNYEQYF
NA,NA,TRBJ2-1,TRBV11-3,TGTGCCAGCAGCCGTGGCGGGTCGGGGGTTGCGCAGTTCTTC,CASSRGGSGVAQFF
NA,NA,TRBJ2-7,TRBV7-6,TGTGCCAGCAGCTTAGATCTGCCCGAGAGGAGAGACCCTCGCTTCGAGCAGTACTTC,CASSLDLPERRDPRFEQYF
NA,NA,TRBJ1-2,TRBV20-1,TGCAGTGCTAGTATAGGGCAGGCAAACTATGGCTACACCTTC,CSASIGQANYGYTF
few,TRBD1,TRBJ2-3,TRBV24-1,TGTGCCACCAGTGATCCCGGGACAGAGAGCACAGATACGCAGTATTTT,CATSDPGTESTDTQYF
NA,NA,TRBJ1-1,TRBV12-3/TRBV12-4,TGTGCCAGCGGTTTTTCTGTGGTTACGGACACTGAAGCTTTCTTT,CASGFSVVTDTEAFF
NA,NA,TRBJ2-7,TRBV20-1,TGCAGTGCTAGGGCGAGGAGCGGTTTGGACGAGCAGTACTTC,CSARARSGLDEQYF
NA,TRBD1,TRBJ2-5,TRBV15,TGTGCCACCAGCGAAGGGACAGGGGGCGCCCACAAAAACTTC,CATSEGTGGAHKNF
NA,NA,TRBJ1-1,TRBV7-2,TGTGCCAGCAGCGTCAATACGGGGGGGGTTGAAGCTTTCTTT,CASSVNTGGVEAFF
NA,NA,TRBJ1-4,TRBV10-3,TGTGCCATCAGAGAGGGGGGGGCTAATGAAAAACTGTTTTTT,CAIREGGANEKLFF
NA,TRBD2,TRBJ2-1,TRBV7-2,TGTGCCAGCAGCATAGGGACTAGCGGGTCAGATACGCAGTTCTTC,CASSIGTSGSDTQFF
NA,TRBD1,TRBJ1-2,TRBV2,TGTGCCAGCTCGAGACAGGGCAACTATGGCTACACCTTC,CASSRQGNYGYTF
NA,TRBD2,TRBJ2-7,TRBV9,TGTGCCAGCGCCATGGGGCGGGAGAGCTACGAGCAGTACTTC,CASAMGRESYEQYF
NA,NA,TRBJ2-7,TRBV9,TGTGCCAGCAGCGTAGCGGGACTGGCCCAGAACGAGCAGTACTTC,CASSVAGLAQNEQYF
NA,TRBD2,TRBJ2-5,TRBV7-7,TGTGCTAGCAGTTCTAGCGGCCCTGGGACCCAGTACTTC,CASSSSGPGTQYF
NA,NA,TRBJ2-5,TRBV5-6,TGTGCCAGCAGCTCCGGACCCAAAGAGACCCAGTACTTC,CASSSGPKETQYF
NA,NA,TRBJ2-7,TRBV7-9,TGTGCCAGCAGCACCGGACAGTACGAGCAGTACTTC,CASSTGQYEQYF